This TCR beta chain was sequenced in a study of T cell changes during pregnancy in multiple sclerosis. The method was immunoSEQ multiplex PCR; TCRdb's version includes in-frame clones alone and lacks a portion of them. The sample records 20,000 or so clones, 86% being singletons. The CDR3 is 17 residues long. From germline, CDR1 is SGHAT and CDR2 FQNNGV. The V gene end was trimmed by 4 bases and the J gene end by 2 bases; junction bases not matched to a gene: 13. The receptor was derived from a female donor in good health, enrolled as a control in a pregnancy study. Sequenced here: CD8+ T cells from peripheral blood mononuclear cells, sampled in the third trimester of pregnancy. The rearrangement joins TRBV11-2 to TRBJ2-5, with 7 bases fitting TRBD1. CDR3 sequence: CASSYQGTDLFQETQYF. In nucleotides, the CDR3 is TGTGCCAGCAGCTACCAAGGGACAGACCTGTTTCAAGAGACCCAGTACTTC.